The clone carrying this TCR beta chain has at least ten counts. The source of the sample is a study of T cells in Graves' hyperthyroidism and ophthalmopathy. Amplified TCR beta CDR3 regions derived from RNA transcripts. A first-round RT-PCR of the TCR CDR3 used the HTBI primer set. TCRdb re-derived calls from the multiplex PCR reads in MiXCR, one entry per CDR3 protein. This sample has about 380,000 distinct CDR3 sequences, with around 13% found just once. The study included ophthalmopathy patients with Clinical Activity Score at least 3, NOSPECS grade at least 4 and duration under 3 months. Diagnostic assessment was based on clinical symptoms, serum thyroxine and TRAb, thyroid ultrasound and orbital computed tomography. The PBMCs were taken from roughly 10 ml of fresh peripheral blood. Germline V gives CDR1 DFQATT, CDR2 SNEGSKA (reference sequence). The CDR3 length is 15 residues. V lost 4 bases, J lost 0 bases, and 13 bases lay in between.

Sequencing was done on a sample of blood. The genes are TRBV20-1 and TRBJ1-5; D unresolved. The sequence derives from a woman in her twenties or thirties with Graves' ophthalmopathy. The CDR3 DNA reads TGCAGTGCTACACGTGTCGGAGCTAGCAATCAGCCCCAGCATTTT. Translated: CSATRVGASNQPQHF.